What follows are 5 T cell receptor beta chains derived from one specimen sequenced in a study of identifying expanded T cells in peripheral blood. Sequencing used immunoSEQ multiplex PCR; TCRdb keeps in-frame clones, though not all of them. Among about 91,000 clones listed, almost 90% were seen once. The source material was blood. The receptors stem from a person aged 18 to 75 in good health.

The CDR3 DNA sequence: TGTGCCAGCAGTTCCCTAGACAGGGTTGGCGAGCAGTACTTC. Protein product: CASSSLDRVGEQYF. The V and J genes are TRBV27 and TRBJ2-7; the match to TRBD1 covers 7 bases. Trimming took 4 bases from V and 6 from J; bases not matched to a gene: 9. Germline assignment: CDR1 MNHEY and CDR2 SMNVEV (reference sequence). This CDR3 is built from 14 residues.

The chain has TRBV2 and TRBJ1-2; no definite D call. This CDR3 spans 13 amino acids. Germline assignment: CDR1 SNHLY and CDR2 FYNNEI. The germline V and J ends were trimmed by 8 bases and 8 bases, with 18 bases remaining between them. In DNA, the CDR3 is TGTGCCAGCCCGAGGCCTGGGTTTGACGGCTACACCTTC. This gives the protein CASPRPGFDGYTF.

V is TRBV7-6 and J is TRBJ1-4, with 7 bases lining up with TRBD1. V was clipped by 5 bases and J by 3 bases; unmatched bases: 3. The CDR3 has 14 amino acids. Germline-derived CDR1 and CDR2 are SGHVS and FNYEAQ. CDR3 sequence: CASSQGVANEKLFF. The DNA for the CDR3 is TGTGCCAGCAGCCAGGGGGTGGCTAATGAAAAACTGTTTTTT.

The genes are TRBV19 and TRBJ2-2; 8 bases match TRBD1. After removal of 5 bases from V and 7 bases from J, the junction contained 3 bases not matched to a gene. From germline, CDR1 is LNHDA and CDR2 SQIVND (reference sequence). CDR3 size: 13 residues. The CDR3 bases are TGTGCCAGTAGTGACAGGGGCCGCGGGGAGCTGTTTTTT. It specifies CASSDRGRGELFF.

V gene TRBV7-2 combines with J gene TRBJ1-3, with 11 bases fitting TRBD1. The V and J ends lost 5 bases and 0 bases, in that order; junction bases with no gene match: 6. The CDR3 loop spans 17 amino acids. The germline V gene encodes CDR1 SGHTA and CDR2 FQGNSA. Here the CDR3 DNA reads TGTGCCAGCAGCCCAGCCGGGACAGGGGGCTCTGGAAACACCATATATTTT. Translating gives CASSPAGTGGSGNTIYF.